These 17 T cell receptor beta chains came from one sample sequenced in a study of T cells in narcolepsy. Some clones are missing from TCRdb's copy, which holds only in-frame ones; the method was immunoSEQ multiplex PCR. The table lists some 25,000 clones, around 85% of them singletons. Material: CD45RA- memory CD4+ T cells from PBMCs. The receptor set was obtained from a human donor with narcolepsy.

The chain is built from TRBV29-1 and TRBJ2-3; D call uncertain. Germline values: CDR1 SQVTM, CDR2 ANQGSEA. This CDR3 has 12 amino acids. Deletions cut 7 bases from V and 6 bases from J, with 14 bases between. CDR3 in amino acids: CSATLKKDTQYF. CDR3 nucleotide sequence: TGCAGCGCGACTTTAAAAAAGGATACGCAGTATTTT.

V and J are TRBV9 and TRBJ2-3; 10 nucleotides align to TRBD2. CDR1 and CDR2 (germline): SGDLS, YYNGEE. CDR3 length: 16 amino acids. V was pared by 2 bases and J by 8 bases, with 11 bases of the junction left unmatched. Here the CDR3 DNA reads TGTGCCAGCAGCGTCAGCCTAGCGGGAGTCAAAGCTACGCAGTATTTT. It codes for CASSVSLAGVKATQYF.

The CDR3 sequence: CASSPGGAGNIQYF. The DNA for the CDR3 is TGTGCCAGCTCACCAGGGGGCGCAGGGAACATTCAGTACTTC. The rearrangement joins TRBV18 to TRBJ2-4, with a weak D call TRBD1 (6 bases). CDR3 length: 14 amino acids. Trimming cost V 2 bases and J 7 bases, with 12 bases left between them. Germline CDR1 reads KGHSH; CDR2 reads LQKENI.

The gene calls are TRBV21-1 and TRBJ2-3; TRBD2, the D gene given by the table, was not confirmed from the DNA. TRBV21-1 is a recognized pseudogene. This CDR3 has 18 residues. The CDR3 spells CASSGGACRGRVPDTQYF. CDR3 DNA sequence: TGTGCCAGCAGCGGGGGGGCGTGTCGCGGGAGGGTCCCAGATACGCAGTATTTT.

The chain employs TRBV9 and TRBJ2-7, with a tentative D call TRBD2 (6 bases). The germline V and J ends were trimmed by 2 bases and 9 bases, with 27 bases remaining between them. CDR3 length: 17 residues. Germline V gene lookup returns CDR1 SGDLS and CDR2 YYNGEE. The CDR3 DNA reads as TGTGCCAGCAGCGTCCGCCACCGAGAGGACCCCGAGGAGGGGCAGTACTTC. Encoded protein: CASSVRHREDPEEGQYF.

This chain uses TRBV28 with TRBJ2-5, with TRBD1 matching over 8 bases. The trim removed 6 bases at V and 1 base at J, leaving 7 bases unmatched. The CDR3 spans 15 residues. Per the germline V gene, CDR1 is MDHEN and CDR2 is SYDVKM. The CDR3 bases are TGTGCCAGCAGCCTCCGGGACAGGTTCCAAGAGACCCAGTACTTC. Translated: CASSLRDRFQETQYF.

This clone was detected only a few times. This chain uses TRBV6-1 with TRBJ2-5, with D perhaps TRBD2 (6 bases). CDR1 and CDR2 (germline): MNHNS, SASEGT. V lost 8 bases and J lost 6, with 13 bases in between. CDR3 size: 12 residues. The CDR3 DNA sequence: TGTGCCAGCGGGGGTAGCGGAAAGACCCAGTACTTC. This codes for CASGGSGKTQYF.

The V call is TRBV7-9, the J call TRBJ1-1, with D perhaps matching TRBD1 (6 bases). The CDR3 covers 15 residues. V was clipped by 5 bases and J by 1 base, with 14 bases between them. Germline loops: CDR1 SEHNR, CDR2 FQNEAQ (reference sequence). The CDR3 spells CASSPRNRANTEAFF. The CDR3 DNA is TGTGCCAGCAGCCCTAGGAACAGGGCGAACACTGAAGCTTTCTTT. Complete variable domain (other parts from reference TRBV7-9 and TRBJ1-1): DTGVSQNPRHKITKRGQNVTFRCDPISEHNRLYWYRQTLGQGPEFLTYFQNEAQLEKSRLLSDRFSAERPKGSFSTLEIQRTEQGDSAMYLCASSPRNRANTEAFFGQGTRLTVV.

This clone was counted a single time. This rearrangement joins TRBV6-1 to TRBJ1-3; D might be TRBD1 (6 bases). The CDR3 spans 14 residues. The germline V and J ends were trimmed by 4 bases and 3 bases, with 10 bases remaining between them. Germline V gene lookup returns CDR1 MNHNS and CDR2 SASEGT. The DNA for the CDR3 is TGTGCCAGCAGTGGGAGGACAGTTGGAAACACCATATATTTT. This gives the protein CASSGRTVGNTIYF.

The CDR3 region is CASSYSPSSYEQYF. Here the CDR3 DNA reads TGTGCCAGCAGTTACTCGCCCTCTAGTTACGAGCAGTACTTC. The chain recombines TRBV6-5 with TRBJ2-7; no reliable D call. V lost 0 bases and J 4 bases, leaving 10 bases between the germline ends. Germline CDR1 and CDR2: MNHEY and SVGAGI. This CDR3 spans 14 amino acids.

The V call is TRBV19, the J call TRBJ2-7, with 8 bases lining up with TRBD2. V was pared by 4 bases and J by 5 bases, with 16 bases of the junction left unmatched. The CDR3 spans 17 residues. The V gene's germline CDR1 is LNHDA and CDR2 SQIVND (reference sequence). The CDR3 DNA reads as TGTGCCAGTAGTACGCCCTCTGGAGCGGGAGCAAAGGACGAGCAGTACTTC. Encoded protein: CASSTPSGAGAKDEQYF.

The chain is built from TRBV28 and TRBJ2-2; TRBD2 aligns across 14 bases. The V and J ends lost 2 bases and 10 bases, in that order; junction bases with no gene match: 6. The CDR3 has 16 amino acids. Germline loops: CDR1 MDHEN, CDR2 SYDVKM. The CDR3 nucleotides read TGTGCCAGCAGTTTAGTGACTAGCGGGAGGGCCAAGGAGCTGTTTTTT. It yields the protein CASSLVTSGRAKELFF.

The chain carries TRBV6-1 and TRBJ2-7, with a tentative D call TRBD2 (6 bases). V dropped 5 bases and J dropped 3 bases, with 17 bases sitting between them. This CDR3 has 15 amino acids. Per the germline V gene, CDR1 is MNHNS and CDR2 is SASEGT. The CDR3 reads CASSPKTAGDYEQYF. The CDR3 DNA reads TGTGCCAGCAGTCCAAAGACAGCGGGCGACTACGAGCAGTACTTC.

The chain has TRBV7-3 and TRBJ2-5; D gene uncertain. CDR3 length equals 13 residues. Germline CDR1 reads SGHTA; CDR2 reads FQGTGA. Between the trimmed V and J ends, which lost 5 bases and 0 bases, there was a span of 7 bases. CDR3 sequence reads: CASSPSDQETQYF. CDR3 bases: TGTGCCAGCAGCCCGAGTGACCAAGAGACCCAGTACTTC. Drawing the rest from reference TRBV7-3 and TRBJ2-5, the complete variable domain is GAGVSQTPSNKVTEKGKYVELRCDPISGHTALYWYRQSLGQGPEFLIYFQGTGAADDSGLPNDRFFAVRPEGSVSTLKIQRTERGDSAVYLCASSPSDQETQYFGPGTRLLVL.

V gene TRBV28 combines with J gene TRBJ1-3; D is ambiguous. This CDR3 is 17 amino acids long. V was clipped by 2 bases and J by 0 bases, with 14 bases between them. Looked up from germline, CDR1 is MDHEN and CDR2 is SYDVKM. The CDR3 bases are TGTGCCAGCAGTTTAGGGAGGCTGGGGAACTCTGGAAACACCATATATTTT. It specifies CASSLGRLGNSGNTIYF.

J is TRBJ2-6 and V is TRBV5-6, with 7 bases identical to TRBD1. V shed 5 bases and J 0 bases; nucleotides not matched to a gene: 14. The CDR3 has 19 residues. Germline V gene sequence: CDR1 SGHDT, CDR2 YYEEEE. The CDR3 DNA reads TGTGCCAGCAGTTTCCTCCTGACAGGGCCCTTCTCTGGGGCCAACGTCCTGACTTTC. Encoded protein: CASSFLLTGPFSGANVLTF.

This sequence joins TRBV4-2 and TRBJ1-5; D is unresolved. Per the germline V gene, CDR1 is LGHNA and CDR2 is YNFKEQ. The CDR3 runs 15 residues. Between the trimmed V and J ends, which lost 0 bases and 0 bases, there was a span of 6 bases. The CDR3: CASSQDSGSNQPQHF. The DNA for the CDR3 is TGTGCCAGCAGCCAAGACAGCGGTAGCAATCAGCCCCAGCATTTT.